This is a list of T cell receptor beta chains from one sample in a study of breast tumors, draining lymph nodes, adjacent tissues. MiXCR, run by TCRdb on the multiplex PCR reads, gives a single entry per CDR3 protein. The sample includes about 7,600 distinct CDR3 sequences, about 76% of them seen just once. Sequenced input: tumor-adjacent breast tissue. The receptors stem from a female donor with breast cancer. Some clones in this sample may be carry-over from other donors' samples. The CDR3 runs from the conserved cysteine through the conserved F or W. D genes are given only for firm matches. Where a row states a size, it is once, few, many or the class of an expanded clone; other rows omit it.

NA	TRBV19	TRBJ1-5	12	medium-sized	CASSIREQPQHF	TGTGCCAGTAGTATCAGGGAACAGCCCCAGCATTTT
NA	TRBV14	TRBJ2-7	14	medium-sized	CASSQVETTYEQYF	TGTGCCAGCAGCCAAGTCGAGACAACCTACGAGCAGTACTTC
NA	TRBV9	TRBJ1-4	15	NA	CASSAQGLTNEKLFF	TGTGCCAGCAGCGCCCAGGGACTGACTAATGAAAAACTGTTTTTT
NA	TRBV3-1	TRBJ2-7	13	many	CASSHRADYEQYF	TGTGCCAGCAGCCATAGGGCGGACTACGAGCAGTACTTC
TRBD1	TRBV19	TRBJ2-7	16	NA	CASSRSGTGFSYEQYF	TGTGCCAGTAGCAGAAGTGGGACAGGCTTTTCCTACGAGCAGTACTTC
TRBD1	TRBV20-1	TRBJ2-5	13	NA	CSARPTGQETQYF	TGCAGTGCTAGACCGACAGGGCAAGAGACCCAGTACTTC
NA	TRBV10-2	TRBJ1-3	16	NA	CASSEVGGGSGNTIYF	TGCGCCAGCAGTGAGGTTGGGGGGGGCTCTGGAAACACCATATATTTT
NA	TRBV4-1	TRBJ1-1	15	few	CASSQYLTANTEAFF	TGCGCCAGCAGCCAATATCTGACAGCGAACACTGAAGCTTTCTTT
NA	TRBV12-5	TRBJ2-3	13	NA	CASATGAVDTQYF	TGTGCTAGTGCTACGGGAGCGGTAGATACGCAGTATTTT
NA	TRBV5-4	TRBJ1-2	13	NA	CASSLQGSRGYTF	TGTGCCAGCAGCTTGCAGGGTTCGCGGGGCTACACCTTC
TRBD2	TRBV5-1	TRBJ2-3	15	NA	CASSPSGVSTDTQYF	TGCGCCAGCAGCCCTAGCGGAGTTAGCACAGATACGCAGTATTTT
NA	TRBV20-1	TRBJ2-7	15	NA	CSARDDRRIGYEQYF	TGCAGTGCTAGAGACGACAGGCGAATTGGGTACGAGCAGTACTTC
NA	TRBV3-1	TRBJ2-7	15	medium-sized	CASSQDLSGTYEQYF	TGTGCCAGCAGCCAAGATCTGTCAGGGACCTACGAGCAGTACTTC
TRBD1	TRBV12-3/TRBV12-4	TRBJ1-2	12	NA	CASSPGGGGYTF	TGTGCCAGCAGCCCAGGGGGGGGTGGCTACACCTTC
NA	TRBV7-3	TRBJ2-1	13	NA	CASSPGLGYEQFF	TGTGCCAGCAGCCCAGGATTGGGCTATGAGCAGTTCTTC
NA	TRBV29-1	TRBJ2-1	12	NA	CSVPTRRNEQFF	TGCAGCGTCCCGACTAGGAGGAATGAGCAGTTCTTC
NA	TRBV7-2	TRBJ1-2	13	NA	CASSPRQNYGYTF	TGTGCCAGCAGCCCCCGTCAAAACTATGGCTACACCTTC
NA	TRBV2	TRBJ2-3	15	NA	CASTRSGTSTDTQYF	TGTGCCAGCACGAGATCCGGGACTAGCACAGATACGCAGTATTTT
NA	TRBV6-5	TRBJ2-1	14	NA	CASSTLGYYNEQFF	TGTGCCAGCAGTACACTAGGCTACTACAATGAGCAGTTCTTC
NA	TRBV7-9	TRBJ1-6	17	once	CASSLHDYTGSESPLQF	TGTGCCAGCAGCTTACACGATTATACAGGGAGCGAATCACCCCTCCAGTTT
TRBD2	TRBV25-1	TRBJ2-1	14	NA	CASSDSGGHNEQFF	TGTGCCAGCAGTGATAGCGGGGGGCACAATGAGCAGTTCTTC
TRBD2	TRBV15	TRBJ2-7	17	medium-sized	CATSKSGEGLDSYEQYF	TGTGCCACCAGCAAGAGCGGAGAGGGACTAGACTCCTACGAGCAGTACTTC
TRBD1	TRBV29-1	TRBJ2-1	14	NA	CSAPSRQGANEQFF	TGCAGCGCACCTAGCAGACAGGGGGCGAATGAGCAGTTCTTC
NA	TRBV7-9	TRBJ2-7	12	NA	CASGGAAYEQYF	TGTGCCAGCGGGGGGGCAGCCTACGAGCAGTACTTC
NA	TRBV6-5	TRBJ2-7	12	medium-sized	CATQRGTYEQYF	TGTGCCACCCAAAGGGGAACCTACGAGCAGTACTTC
NA	TRBV11-2	TRBJ1-3	15	medium-sized	CASSLTDSSGNTIYF	TGTGCCAGCAGCTTAACGGACAGCTCTGGAAACACCATATATTTT
NA	TRBV4-2	TRBJ1-5	13	NA	CASSQDRVQPQHF	TGTGCCAGCAGCCAAGATCGGGTTCAGCCCCAGCATTTT
NA	TRBV20-1	TRBJ1-6	15	NA	CSARAPRDRDSPLHF	TGCAGTGCTAGAGCCCCACGGGACCGTGATTCACCCCTCCACTTT
NA	TRBV24-1	TRBJ2-3	15	NA	CATSDLGLDTDTQYF	TGTGCCACCAGTGATTTGGGGCTAGACACAGATACGCAGTATTTT
TRBD1	TRBV24-1	TRBJ2-3	14	NA	CATSEPTGADTQYF	TGTGCCACCAGTGAGCCAACAGGGGCAGATACGCAGTATTTT
NA	TRBV11-3	TRBJ2-7	15	NA	CASSTRPGIIYEQYF	TGTGCCAGCAGCACCCGACCGGGAATCATTTACGAGCAGTACTTC
NA	TRBV20-1	TRBJ2-1	12	medium-sized	CSARLGYNEQFF	TGCAGTGCTAGGTTGGGCTACAATGAGCAGTTCTTC
NA	TRBV7-2	TRBJ2-7	13	NA	CASSLAASYEQYF	TGTGCCAGCAGCTTAGCGGCCTCCTACGAGCAGTACTTC
TRBD2	TRBV20-1	TRBJ2-5	15	NA	CSARDHRGGQETQYF	TGCAGTGCTAGAGATCATCGGGGGGGGCAGGAGACCCAGTACTTC
NA	TRBV19	TRBJ1-5	14	medium-sized	CASSIETWEQPQHF	TGTGCCAGTAGTATAGAAACGTGGGAGCAGCCCCAGCATTTT
NA	TRBV5-1	TRBJ2-3	14	large	CASRVGGASDTQYF	TGCGCCAGCCGGGTGGGGGGCGCATCAGATACGCAGTATTTT
TRBD2	TRBV10-3	TRBJ2-3	18	NA	CAIRRTSGHQSHTDTQYF	TGTGCCATCAGAAGGACTAGCGGGCACCAGAGCCACACAGATACGCAGTATTTT
NA	TRBV6-6	TRBJ2-7	18	medium-sized	CASGPSLGNGQSSYEQYF	TGTGCCAGCGGCCCTAGTCTTGGTAACGGACAGAGCTCCTACGAGCAGTACTTC
TRBD1	TRBV10-1	TRBJ1-5	13	once	CATRQGATQPQHF	TGCGCCACCCGACAGGGGGCGACTCAGCCCCAGCATTTT
TRBD2	TRBV5-5	TRBJ2-7	15	NA	CASSPGGGYTYEQYF	TGTGCCAGCAGCCCTGGGGGGGGTTATACCTACGAGCAGTACTTC
TRBD2	TRBV7-9	TRBJ2-1	14	NA	CASSPTSGYNEQFF	TGTGCCAGCAGCCCTACTAGCGGATACAATGAGCAGTTCTTC
NA	TRBV5-1	TRBJ2-5	13	NA	CASYKEGYATQYF	TGCGCCAGCTACAAGGAGGGGTACGCGACCCAGTACTTC